Each of the 6 T cell receptor beta chains below was sequenced from the same sample in a study of T cell responses to AZD1222 COVID-19 vaccine. The method was immunoSEQ multiplex PCR; TCRdb's version includes in-frame clones alone and lacks a portion of them. The sample has 86,000 or so clones, under 95% seen once. The sequenced sample was peripheral blood, obtained 28 days after the second AZD1222 dose. Receptors were obtained from an adult who received the AZD1222 COVID-19 vaccine.

This clone was seen a handful of times. The V and J genes are TRBV24-1 and TRBJ2-3; unclear D gene. The CDR3 length is 12 residues. Germline lookup yields CDR1 KGHDR and CDR2 SFDVKD. Trimming stripped 7 bases from V and 0 bases from J, with 4 bases between. The CDR3 protein is CATRESTDTQYF. CDR3 bases: TGTGCCACCAGGGAGAGCACAGATACGCAGTATTTT.

The chain carries TRBV7-9 and TRBJ2-7; 7 bases fit TRBD1. The germline gives CDR1 SEHNR, CDR2 FQNEAQ (reference sequence). The CDR3 covers 14 residues. V shed 5 bases and J 0 bases; nucleotides not matched to a gene: 4. The CDR3 loop is CASSRQGSSYEQYF. In DNA, the CDR3 is TGTGCCAGCAGCCGACAGGGCAGCTCCTACGAGCAGTACTTC.

V usage is TRBV29-1 and J usage is TRBJ1-2; D ambiguous. V shed 4 bases and J shed 8 bases, with 2 bases lying between them. In germline, CDR1 is SQVTM, CDR2 ANQGSEA. The CDR3 runs to 8 residues. The chain's CDR3 is CSVGGYTF. The CDR3 nucleotides read TGCAGCGTTGGGGGCTACACCTTC.

V gene TRBV24-1 combines with J gene TRBJ2-1; unclear D gene. CDR1 is KGHDR and CDR2 is SFDVKD in the germline V gene. The CDR3 has 16 amino acids. The V and J ends lost 2 bases and 0 bases respectively, with 10 bases between them. The CDR3 loop reads CATSDSIATSYNEQFF. In DNA, the CDR3 is TGTGCCACCAGTGATTCTATCGCTACCTCCTACAATGAGCAGTTCTTC.

The rearrangement uses TRBV12-3 or TRBV12-4 and TRBJ2-3; D gene unclear. CDR3 length: 11 residues. Trimming shortened V by 10 bases and J by 4 bases, and 9 bases separated the two germline ends. CDR3 coding DNA: TGTGCCACCATGCGTGCAGATACGCAGTATTTT. It codes for CATMRADTQYF.

The rearrangement joins TRBV4-1 to TRBJ2-5, with unresolved D. Germline V gene sequence: CDR1 MGHRA, CDR2 YSYEKL. V was clipped by 1 base and J by 4 bases, with 10 bases between them. There are 14 residues in the CDR3. The CDR3 DNA sequence: TGCGCCAGCAGCCAAGGCACAGCAGCAGAGACCCAGTACTTC. Translated, it gives CASSQGTAAETQYF.